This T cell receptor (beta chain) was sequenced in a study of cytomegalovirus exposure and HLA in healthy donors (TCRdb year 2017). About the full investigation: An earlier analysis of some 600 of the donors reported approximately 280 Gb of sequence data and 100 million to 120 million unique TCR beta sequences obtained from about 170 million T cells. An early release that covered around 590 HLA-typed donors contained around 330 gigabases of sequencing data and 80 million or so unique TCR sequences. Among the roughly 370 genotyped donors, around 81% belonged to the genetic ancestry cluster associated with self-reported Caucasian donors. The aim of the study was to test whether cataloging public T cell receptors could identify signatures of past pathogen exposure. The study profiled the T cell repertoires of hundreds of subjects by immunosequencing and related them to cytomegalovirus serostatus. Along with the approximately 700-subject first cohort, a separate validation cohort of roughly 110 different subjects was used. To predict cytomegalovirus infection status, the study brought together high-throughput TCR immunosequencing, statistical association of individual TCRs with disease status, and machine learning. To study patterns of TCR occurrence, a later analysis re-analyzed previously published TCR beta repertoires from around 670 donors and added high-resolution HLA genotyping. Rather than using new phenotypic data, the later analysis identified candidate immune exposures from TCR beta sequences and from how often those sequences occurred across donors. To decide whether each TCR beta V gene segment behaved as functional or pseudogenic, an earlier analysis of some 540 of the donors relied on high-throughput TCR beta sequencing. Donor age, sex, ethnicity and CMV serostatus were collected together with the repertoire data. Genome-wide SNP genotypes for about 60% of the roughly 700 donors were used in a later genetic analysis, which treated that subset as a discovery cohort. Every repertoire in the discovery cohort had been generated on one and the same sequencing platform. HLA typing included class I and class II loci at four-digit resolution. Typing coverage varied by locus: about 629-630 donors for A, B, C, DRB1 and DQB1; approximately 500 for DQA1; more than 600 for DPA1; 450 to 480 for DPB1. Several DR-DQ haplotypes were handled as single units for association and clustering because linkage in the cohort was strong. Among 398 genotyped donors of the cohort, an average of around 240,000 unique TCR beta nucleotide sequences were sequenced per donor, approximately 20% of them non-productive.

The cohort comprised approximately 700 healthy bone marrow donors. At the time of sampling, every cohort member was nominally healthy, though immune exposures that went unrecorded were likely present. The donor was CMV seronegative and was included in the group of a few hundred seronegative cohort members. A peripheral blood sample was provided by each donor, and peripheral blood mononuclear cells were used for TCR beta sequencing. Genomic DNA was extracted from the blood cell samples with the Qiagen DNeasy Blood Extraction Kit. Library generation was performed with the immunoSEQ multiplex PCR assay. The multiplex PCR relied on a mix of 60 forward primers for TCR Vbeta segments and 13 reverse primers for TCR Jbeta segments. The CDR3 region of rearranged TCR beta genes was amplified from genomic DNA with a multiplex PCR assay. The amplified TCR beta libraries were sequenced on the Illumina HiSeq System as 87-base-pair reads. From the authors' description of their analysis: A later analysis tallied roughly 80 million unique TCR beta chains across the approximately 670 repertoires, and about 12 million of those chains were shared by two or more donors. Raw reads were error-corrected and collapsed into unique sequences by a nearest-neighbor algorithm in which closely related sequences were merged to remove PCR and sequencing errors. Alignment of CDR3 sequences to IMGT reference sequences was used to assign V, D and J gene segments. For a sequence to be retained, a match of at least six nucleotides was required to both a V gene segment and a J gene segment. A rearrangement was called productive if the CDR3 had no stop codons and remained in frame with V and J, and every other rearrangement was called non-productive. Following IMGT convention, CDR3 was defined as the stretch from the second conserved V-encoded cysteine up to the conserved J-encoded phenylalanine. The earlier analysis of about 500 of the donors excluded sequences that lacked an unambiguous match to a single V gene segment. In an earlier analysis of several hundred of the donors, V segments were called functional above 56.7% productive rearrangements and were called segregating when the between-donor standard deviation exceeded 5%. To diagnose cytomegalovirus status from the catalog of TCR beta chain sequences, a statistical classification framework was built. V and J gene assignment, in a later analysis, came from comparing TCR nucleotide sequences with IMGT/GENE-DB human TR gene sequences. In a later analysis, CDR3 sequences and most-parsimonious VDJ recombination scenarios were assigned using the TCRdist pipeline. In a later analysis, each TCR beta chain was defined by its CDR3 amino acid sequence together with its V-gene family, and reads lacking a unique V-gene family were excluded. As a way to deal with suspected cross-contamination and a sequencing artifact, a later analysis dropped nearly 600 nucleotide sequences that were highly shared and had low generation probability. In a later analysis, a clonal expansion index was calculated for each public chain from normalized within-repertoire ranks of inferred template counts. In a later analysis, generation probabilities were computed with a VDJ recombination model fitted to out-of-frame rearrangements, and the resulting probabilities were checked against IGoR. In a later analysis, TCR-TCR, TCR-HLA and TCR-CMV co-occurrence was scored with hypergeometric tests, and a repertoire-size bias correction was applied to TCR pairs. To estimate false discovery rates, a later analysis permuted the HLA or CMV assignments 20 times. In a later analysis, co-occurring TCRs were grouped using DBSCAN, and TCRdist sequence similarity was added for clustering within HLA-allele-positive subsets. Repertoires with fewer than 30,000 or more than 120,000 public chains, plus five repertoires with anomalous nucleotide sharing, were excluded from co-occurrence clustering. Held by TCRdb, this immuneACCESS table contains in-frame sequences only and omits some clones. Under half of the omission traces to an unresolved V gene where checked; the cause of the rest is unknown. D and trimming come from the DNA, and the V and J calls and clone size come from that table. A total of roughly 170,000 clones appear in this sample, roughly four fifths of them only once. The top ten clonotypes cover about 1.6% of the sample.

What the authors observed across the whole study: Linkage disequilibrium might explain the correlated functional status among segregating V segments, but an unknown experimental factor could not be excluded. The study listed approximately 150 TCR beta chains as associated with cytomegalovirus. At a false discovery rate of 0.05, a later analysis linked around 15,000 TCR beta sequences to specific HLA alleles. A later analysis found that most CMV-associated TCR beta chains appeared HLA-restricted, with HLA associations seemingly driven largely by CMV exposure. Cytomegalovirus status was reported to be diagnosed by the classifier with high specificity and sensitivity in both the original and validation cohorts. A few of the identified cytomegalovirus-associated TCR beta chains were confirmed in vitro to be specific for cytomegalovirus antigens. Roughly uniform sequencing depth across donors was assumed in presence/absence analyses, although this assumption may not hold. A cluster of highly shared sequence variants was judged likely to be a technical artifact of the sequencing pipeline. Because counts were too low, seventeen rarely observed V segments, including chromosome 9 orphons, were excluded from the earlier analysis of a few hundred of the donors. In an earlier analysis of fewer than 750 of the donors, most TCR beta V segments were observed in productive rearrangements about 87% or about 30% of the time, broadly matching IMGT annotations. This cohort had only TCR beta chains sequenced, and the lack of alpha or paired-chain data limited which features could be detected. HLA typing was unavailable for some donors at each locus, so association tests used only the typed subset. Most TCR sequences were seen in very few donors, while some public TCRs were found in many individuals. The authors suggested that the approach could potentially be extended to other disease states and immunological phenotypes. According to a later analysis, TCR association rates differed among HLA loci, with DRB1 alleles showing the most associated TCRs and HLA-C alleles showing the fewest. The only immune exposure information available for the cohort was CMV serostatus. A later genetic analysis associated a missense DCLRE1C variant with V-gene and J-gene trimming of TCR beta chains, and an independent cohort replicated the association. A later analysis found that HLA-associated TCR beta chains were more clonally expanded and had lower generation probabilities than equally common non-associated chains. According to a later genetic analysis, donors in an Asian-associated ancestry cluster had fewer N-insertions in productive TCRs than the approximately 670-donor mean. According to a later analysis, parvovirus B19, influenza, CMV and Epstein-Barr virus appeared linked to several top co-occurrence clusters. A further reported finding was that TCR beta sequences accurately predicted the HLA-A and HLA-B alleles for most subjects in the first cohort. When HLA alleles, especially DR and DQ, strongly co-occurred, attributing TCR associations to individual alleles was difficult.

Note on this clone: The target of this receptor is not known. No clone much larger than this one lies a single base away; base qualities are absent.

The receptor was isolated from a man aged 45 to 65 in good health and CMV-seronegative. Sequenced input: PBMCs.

The CDR3 region has the sequence CASSFPFTETEAFF. The nucleotide sequence is TGTGCCAGCAGCTTCCCCTTTACAGAAACTGAAGCTTTCTTT. The chain uses TRBV7-8 and TRBJ1-1; too little of a D gene remains to name it. Taken from the germline V gene, the CDR1 and CDR2 loops are SGHVS and FQNEAQ. Trimming at the junction amounts to 3 bases on V and 5 bases on J, and the germline ends lie 13 bases apart. There are 14 amino acids in the CDR3, from cysteine to phenylalanine inclusive. The CDR3 DNA has 42 bases and is translated from base 1.